Below are 4 T cell receptor beta chains sequenced from a single sample in a study of CD8+ T cells in alopecia areata (dated by TCRdb to the late 2010s). The library was generated by the immunoSEQ multiplex PCR assay. To provide template for TCR sequencing, every sample had RNA extracted and reverse transcribed into cDNA. TCRdb re-hosts the immuneACCESS table, in-frame sequences only. Its copies lack some clones; in the studies checked, an unresolved V gene accounts for under half of them, and the cause for the rest is not known. This sample comprises 200,000 to 250,000 clones, 35% to 40% of them detected only once. The biggest ten clones account for about 0.48% of the sample. Reading the label with the study, this specimen's treatment or condition is: oral pan-JAK inhibitor, 5-10 mg twice daily. Sequences were derived from CD4+ T cells sorted from blood, sampled at approximately week 30, from a patient treated with tofacitinib. The receptors originated from a human donor with alopecia areata.

In regard to this clone: Other DNA variants within this sample encode the same CDR3. The chain joins TRBV6-5 to TRBJ1-2, with D uncertain. The ends were cut back, 0 bases at V and 2 bases at J, with 7 bases in the middle. The germline V gene has CDR1 MNHEY and CDR2 SVGAGI. The CDR3 runs to 14 residues. CDR3 sequence: CASSYSTANYGYTF. The CDR3 region has the DNA TGTGCCAGCAGTTACTCGACCGCAAACTATGGCTACACCTTC.

This clone has just a few counts. This chain joins TRBV7-9 and TRBJ1-1; D gene ambiguous. Trimming stripped 2 bases from V and 4 bases from J, with 11 bases between. Germline lookup yields CDR1 SEHNR and CDR2 FQNEAQ (reference sequence). This CDR3 spans 14 amino acids. CDR3: CASSLLAGGTEAFF. The CDR3 DNA reads as TGTGCCAGCAGCTTATTGGCCGGAGGCACTGAAGCTTTCTTT.

This clone showed up just once. Other nucleotide sequences from this sample produce the same CDR3. The chain uses TRBV6-5 and TRBJ1-1, with 7 bases that match TRBD1. CDR1 and CDR2 from the germline V gene are MNHEY and SVGAGI. V shed 6 bases and J 2 bases; nucleotides not matched to a gene: 3. This CDR3 is built from 13 residues. The CDR3: CASSYRGNTEAFF. The CDR3, as DNA: TGTGCCAGCAGCTACAGGGGAAACACTGAAGCTTTCTTT.

The J gene is TRBJ2-7, the V gene TRBV11-2, with 8 bases fitting TRBD2. There are 17 residues in the CDR3. Germline CDR1 is SGHAT and CDR2 is FQNNGV. The J segment lost 1 base and the V segment lost 1 base, leaving 9 bases of the junction unmatched. DNA for the CDR3: TGTGCCAGCAGCTTAGGGTACCGGGCGGGAGGATCCTACGAGCAGTACTTC. Protein: CASSLGYRAGGSYEQYF.